Below are 24 T cell receptor beta chains sequenced from a single sample in a study of CD8+ T cells in alopecia areata. RNA was extracted and reverse transcribed into cDNA as the sequencing template. Only in-frame clones appear in the TCRdb table, and some are missing; sequencing was by immunoSEQ multiplex PCR. The profile shows some 120,000 clones, around 50% of them singletons. The specimen was CD4+ T cells sorted from blood, collected at week 0. These TCRs come from a human donor with alopecia areata.

This clone has a handful of counts. V and J are TRBV6-5 and TRBJ1-5; 8 bases map to TRBD1. This CDR3 comprises 15 residues. V shed 5 bases and J 2 bases; nucleotides not matched to a gene: 5. Germline V gene data show CDR1 as MNHEY and CDR2 as SVGAGI. CDR3 in DNA: TGTGCCAGCAGTCCTCGGGGACAGGGCAATCAGCCCCAGCATTTT. It codes for CASSPRGQGNQPQHF.

This clone was seen a few times. V and J are TRBV4-3 and TRBJ1-1, with D perhaps TRBD1 (6 bases). V shed 0 bases and J shed 4 bases, with 15 bases lying between them. Germline loops: CDR1 LGHNA, CDR2 YSLEER. The CDR3 is 16 residues long. The CDR3 sequence: CASSQDGDTTSTEAFF. DNA for the CDR3: TGCGCCAGCAGCCAAGATGGGGACACTACATCCACTGAAGCTTTCTTT.

V gene TRBV5-1 combines with J gene TRBJ2-1; D is uncertain. The V end was cut by 2 bases, the J end by 0 bases, with 12 bases between. The CDR3 has 16 amino acids. CDR1 SGHRS and CDR2 YFSETQ come from the germline V gene. CDR3 region: CASSFTGGFSYNEQFF. The CDR3, as DNA: TGCGCCAGCAGCTTTACTGGCGGATTCTCCTACAATGAGCAGTTCTTC. Together with reference TRBV5-1 and TRBJ2-1, the CDR3 gives the full variable domain: KAGVTQTPRYLIKTRGQQVTLSCSPISGHRSVSWYQQTPGQGLQFLFEYFSETQRNKGNFPGRFSGRQFSNSRSEMNVSTLELGDSALYLCASSFTGGFSYNEQFFGPGTRLTVL.

J is TRBJ2-2 and V is TRBV2; D is unclear. CDR3 length equals 13 residues. From germline, CDR1 is SNHLY and CDR2 FYNNEI. The V end lost 4 bases, the J end lost 7 bases, and 10 bases lay between the germline ends. The CDR3 region has the DNA TGTGCCAGCAGTGGGCCTCTGGGCGGGGAGCTGTTTTTT. Amino acids: CASSGPLGGELFF.

The chain joins TRBV7-3 to TRBJ1-5, with 7 bases matching TRBD1. Germline V lookup: CDR1 SGHTA, CDR2 FQGTGA. The length of the CDR3 is 14 residues. The junction had 6 bases not matched to a gene; V was cut back by 5 bases and J by 5 bases. As DNA, the CDR3 is TGTGCCAGCAGCATGGGACAGTCGGATCAGCCCCAGCATTTT. It translates to CASSMGQSDQPQHF.

CDR3 loop: CATSRDKGAYEQYF. CDR3 bases: TGTGCCACCAGCAGAGATAAGGGGGCCTACGAGCAGTACTTC. V is TRBV15 and J is TRBJ2-7; a weak D match, TRBD1 (6 bases). The CDR3 spans 14 residues. V lost 0 bases, J lost 2 bases, and 8 bases lay in between. Germline-derived CDR1 and CDR2 are LNHNV and YYDKDF (reference sequence).

This clone has just one count. The chain couples TRBV6-5 to TRBJ2-1; 14 bases line up with TRBD2. The germline CDR1 and CDR2 sequences are MNHEY and SVGAGI. This CDR3 has 15 residues. V shed 2 bases and J 9 bases; nucleotides not matched to a gene: 3. The CDR3 protein is CASSYGLAGGSEQFF. DNA of the CDR3: TGTGCCAGCAGTTACGGACTAGCGGGGGGATCTGAGCAGTTCTTC.

The chain joins TRBV5-1 to TRBJ1-1; D is perhaps TRBD1 (5 bases). Per the germline V gene, CDR1 is SGHRS and CDR2 is YFSETQ. Deletions cut 2 bases from V and 1 base from J, with 9 bases between. The CDR3 totals 14 residues. The CDR3 DNA sequence: TGCGCCAGCAGCTTCGAGAGGGGGAACACTGAAGCTTTCTTT. Encoded protein: CASSFERGNTEAFF. Full variable domain (missing parts from reference TRBV5-1 and TRBJ1-1): KAGVTQTPRYLIKTRGQQVTLSCSPISGHRSVSWYQQTPGQGLQFLFEYFSETQRNKGNFPGRFSGRQFSNSRSEMNVSTLELGDSALYLCASSFERGNTEAFFGQGTRLTVV.

This chain connects TRBV5-4 to TRBJ2-7; 7 bases are a match to TRBD1. Germline V gene data show CDR1 as SGHNT and CDR2 as YYREEE (reference sequence). J lost 6 bases, V lost 4 bases, and 7 bases had no gene match. The CDR3 has 13 residues. The CDR3 sequence is CASSRDRDLEQYF. CDR3 bases: TGTGCCAGCAGCCGAGACAGGGACCTCGAGCAGTACTTC.

The chain carries TRBV27 and TRBJ1-1; 8 positions match TRBD1. V trimming: 8 bases; J trimming: 1 base; junction bases outside the gene matches: 18. This CDR3 is 18 amino acids long. In germline, CDR1 is MNHEY, CDR2 SMNVEV (reference sequence). CDR3 amino acids: CASSPRTGMWPGNTEAFF. DNA for the CDR3: TGTGCCAGCTCTCCTCGGACAGGGATGTGGCCCGGGAACACTGAAGCTTTCTTT.

This clone was seen a handful of times. The identical CDR3 is also encoded by other nucleotide sequences in the sample. The chain combines TRBV29-1 with TRBJ2-7, with 9 bases aligning to TRBD1. The ends lost 3 bases at V and 3 bases at J; junction bases unmatched: 3. CDR1 and CDR2 from the germline V gene are SQVTM and ANQGSEA. The CDR3 totals 13 residues. For the CDR3, the DNA is TGCAGCGTTGAGAAGGACAGGGGCTACGAGCAGTACTTC. Amino acid sequence: CSVEKDRGYEQYF.

The chain combines TRBV13 with TRBJ2-6; D call uncertain. The CDR3 consists of 16 residues. The germline V and J ends were trimmed by 0 bases and 7 bases, with 13 bases remaining between them. From germline, CDR1 is PRHDT and CDR2 FYEKMQ (reference sequence). CDR3 in DNA: TGTGCCAGCAGCTTAGGCCAGCGAACGTCAGCCAACGTCCTGACTTTC. Protein: CASSLGQRTSANVLTF.

This sequence joins TRBV7-9 and TRBJ2-5; the D call may be TRBD1 or TRBD2 (5 bases each). Germline CDR1 and CDR2: SEHNR and FQNEAQ (reference sequence). The CDR3 runs to 13 residues. V was clipped by 5 bases and J by 4 bases, with 11 bases between them. This CDR3 is CASSTLGGETQYF. The CDR3 nucleotides read TGTGCCAGCAGCACCCTTGGGGGAGAGACCCAGTACTTC. Full variable domain (outside the CDR3, taken from reference TRBV7-9 and TRBJ2-5): DTGVSQNPRHKITKRGQNVTFRCDPISEHNRLYWYRQTLGQGPEFLTYFQNEAQLEKSRLLSDRFSAERPKGSFSTLEIQRTEQGDSAMYLCASSTLGGETQYFGPGTRLLVL.

This clone showed up just once. This chain joins TRBV5-1 and TRBJ1-2; D may be TRBD1 (5 bases). The CDR3 spans 16 residues. V was trimmed by 6 bases and J by 2 bases, leaving 20 bases between them. Germline V CDR1 and CDR2: SGHRS, YFSETQ. The CDR3: CASKKVTGTPNYGYTF. CDR3 coding DNA: TGCGCCAGCAAGAAAGTTACCGGGACCCCAAACTATGGCTACACCTTC.

This clone was counted only a few times. This sequence joins TRBV5-1 and TRBJ2-1; 9 nucleotides match TRBD2. Trimming took 0 bases from V and 8 from J; bases not matched to a gene: 3. The CDR3 contains 14 residues. From germline, CDR1 is SGHRS and CDR2 YFSETQ. CDR3 bases: TGCGCCAGCAGCTTGGAGGCTAGCGGGGATGAGCAGTTCTTC. This translates into CASSLEASGDEQFF.

The rearrangement links TRBV6-5 to TRBJ2-7; the match to TRBD1 covers 8 bases. CDR1 MNHEY and CDR2 SVGAGI come from the germline V gene. This CDR3 comprises 15 residues. V was pared by 3 bases and J by 1 base, with 5 bases of the junction left unmatched. The CDR3: CASSYRQGTSYEQYF. CDR3 nucleotide sequence: TGTGCCAGCAGTTATCGACAGGGGACGTCCTACGAGCAGTACTTC.

This clone appeared a few times. The gene calls are TRBV27 and TRBJ2-1; TRBD2 matches at 12 bases. Germline V gene data show CDR1 as MNHEY and CDR2 as SMNVEV (reference sequence). With V trimmed by 1 base and J by 10 bases, 11 bases remained unmatched. This CDR3 has 17 amino acids. This CDR3 is CASSLYSASGRVSEQFF. The CDR3 DNA sequence: TGTGCCAGCAGTTTATATTCCGCTAGCGGGAGGGTTAGCGAGCAGTTCTTC.

The rearrangement uses TRBV5-1 and TRBJ1-2; D gene unclear. CDR3 length equals 13 residues. The germline V gene encodes CDR1 SGHRS and CDR2 YFSETQ. V was trimmed by 6 bases and J by 1 base, leaving 10 bases between them. The CDR3 loop reads CASTPGLNYGYTF. CDR3 nucleotide sequence: TGCGCCAGCACTCCCGGTCTTAACTATGGCTACACCTTC.

This clone was detected a few times. The gene calls are TRBV5-1 and TRBJ2-3, with D possibly being TRBD2 (6 bases). V gave up 7 bases and J gave up 7 bases, with 10 bases separating them. The CDR3 runs to 11 residues. Germline loops: CDR1 SGHRS, CDR2 YFSETQ. CDR3 protein: CASGGSNTQYF. The DNA for the CDR3 is TGCGCCAGCGGGGGGAGTAATACGCAGTATTTT.

The chain links TRBV19 to TRBJ2-2; D call uncertain. From germline, CDR1 is LNHDA and CDR2 SQIVND (reference sequence). Trimming removed 6 bases at V and 0 bases at J, with 11 bases between. This CDR3 comprises 15 residues. The CDR3 protein is CASRRARPNTGELFF. CDR3 sequence (DNA): TGTGCCAGTAGGAGAGCGCGTCCGAACACCGGGGAGCTGTTTTTT.

CDR3 sequence reads: CASSPGQESYEQYF. The CDR3 coding sequence is TGTGCCAGCTCCCCGGGACAGGAGTCCTACGAGCAGTACTTC. The chain combines TRBV18 with TRBJ2-7; 8 bases agree with TRBD1. CDR3 length: 14 amino acids. V lost 6 bases and J lost 1; bases outside the gene matches: 5. The germline V gene has CDR1 KGHSH and CDR2 LQKENI. Based on the CDR3 plus reference TRBV18 and TRBJ2-7, the full variable domain is NAGVMQNPRHLVRRRGQEARLRCSPMKGHSHVYWYRQLPEEGLKFMVYLQKENIIDESGMPKERFSAEFPKEGPSILRIQQVVRGDSAAYFCASSPGQESYEQYFGPGTRLTVT.

The count of this clone is one. This chain joins TRBV18 and TRBJ2-4; perhaps TRBD1 as D (6 bases). V lost 3 bases, J lost 1 base, and 16 bases lay in between. The CDR3 length is 17 residues. Germline values: CDR1 KGHSH, CDR2 LQKENI. Here the CDR3 reads CASSPPTTGLAKNIQYF. The CDR3 nucleotides read TGTGCCAGCTCACCCCCGACGACAGGCTTGGCCAAAAACATTCAGTACTTC.

This clone was counted only a few times. This rearrangement joins TRBV2 to TRBJ1-1; D uncertain. V was trimmed by 6 bases and J by 1 base, leaving 15 bases between them. The CDR3 spans 15 residues. Germline V lookup: CDR1 SNHLY, CDR2 FYNNEI. DNA of the CDR3: TGTGCCAGCAGCGTTATAACATCTCAGAACACTGAAGCTTTCTTT. This encodes CASSVITSQNTEAFF.

The rearrangement uses TRBV4-3 and TRBJ2-5, with 11 positions matching TRBD1. Germline assignment: CDR1 LGHNA and CDR2 YSLEER. This CDR3 comprises 19 residues. The junction had 10 bases not matched to a gene; V was cut back by 0 bases and J by 1 base. The chain's CDR3 is CASSQDHPRGTGGQETQYF. The CDR3 nucleotides read TGCGCCAGCAGCCAAGACCACCCCCGGGGGACAGGGGGCCAAGAGACCCAGTACTTC.